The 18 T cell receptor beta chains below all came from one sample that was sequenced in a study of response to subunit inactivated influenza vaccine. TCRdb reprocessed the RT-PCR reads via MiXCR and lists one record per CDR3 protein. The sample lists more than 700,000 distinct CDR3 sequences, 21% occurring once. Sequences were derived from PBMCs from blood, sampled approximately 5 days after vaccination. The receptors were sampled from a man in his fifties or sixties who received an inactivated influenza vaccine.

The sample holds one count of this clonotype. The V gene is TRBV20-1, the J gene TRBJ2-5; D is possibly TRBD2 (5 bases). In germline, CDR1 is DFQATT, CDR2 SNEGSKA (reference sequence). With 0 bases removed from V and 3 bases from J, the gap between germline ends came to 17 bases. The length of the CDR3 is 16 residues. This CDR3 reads CSARDLIGLYKETQYF. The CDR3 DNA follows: TGCAGTGCTAGAGATCTGATTGGACTTTACAAAGAGACCCAGTACTTC.

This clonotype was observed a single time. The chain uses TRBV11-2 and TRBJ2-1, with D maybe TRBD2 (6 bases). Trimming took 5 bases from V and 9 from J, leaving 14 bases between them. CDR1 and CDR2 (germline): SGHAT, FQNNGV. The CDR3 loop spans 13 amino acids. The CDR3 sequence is CASSMGTLFEQFF. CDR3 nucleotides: TGTGCCAGCAGCATGGGGACTCTCTTTGAGCAGTTCTTC.

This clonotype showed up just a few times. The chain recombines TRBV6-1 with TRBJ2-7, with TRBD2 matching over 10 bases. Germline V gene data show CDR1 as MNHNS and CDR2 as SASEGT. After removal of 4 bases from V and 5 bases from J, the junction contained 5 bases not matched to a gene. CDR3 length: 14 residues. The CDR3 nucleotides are TGTGCCAGCAGTGGAACTAGCGGGGTCGACGAGCAGTACTTC. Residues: CASSGTSGVDEQYF.

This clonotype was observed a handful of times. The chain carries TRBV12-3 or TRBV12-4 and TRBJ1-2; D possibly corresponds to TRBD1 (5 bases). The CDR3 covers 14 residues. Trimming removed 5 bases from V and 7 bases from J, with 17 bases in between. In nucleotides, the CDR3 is TGTGCCAGCAGTCTTGGGACCATTGGACTTGGCTACACCTTC. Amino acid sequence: CASSLGTIGLGYTF.

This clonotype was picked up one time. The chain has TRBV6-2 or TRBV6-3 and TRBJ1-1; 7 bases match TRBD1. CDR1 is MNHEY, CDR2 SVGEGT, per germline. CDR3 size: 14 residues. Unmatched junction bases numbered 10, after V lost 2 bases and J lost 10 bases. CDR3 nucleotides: TGTGCCAGCAGTTACCCCCGGGACAGAGAAACAGCTTTCTTT. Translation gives CASSYPRDRETAFF.

The chain's CDR3 is CSAWDRLTGELFF. CDR3 sequence (DNA): TGCAGTGCTTGGGACAGACTCACCGGGGAGCTGTTTTTT. V usage is TRBV20-1 and J usage is TRBJ2-2; 7 positions match TRBD1. With V trimmed by 5 bases and J by 4 bases, 4 bases remained unmatched. From germline, CDR1 is DFQATT and CDR2 SNEGSKA (reference sequence). The CDR3 loop spans 13 amino acids.

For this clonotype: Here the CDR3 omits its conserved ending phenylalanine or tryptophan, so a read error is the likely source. The CDR3: CASSPPVGETQYL. For the CDR3, the DNA is TGCGCCAGCAGCCCCCCAGTGGGGGAGACCCAGTACCTC. The V gene is TRBV5-1, the J gene TRBJ2-5; no reliable D call. Trimming removed 4 bases at V and 5 bases at J, with 12 bases between. Germline CDR1 and CDR2: SGHRS and YFSETQ. The CDR3 consists of 13 residues.

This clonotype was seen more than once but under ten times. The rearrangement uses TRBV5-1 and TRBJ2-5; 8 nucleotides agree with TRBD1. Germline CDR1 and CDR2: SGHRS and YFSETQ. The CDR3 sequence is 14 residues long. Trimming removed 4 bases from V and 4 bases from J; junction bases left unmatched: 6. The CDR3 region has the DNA TGCGCCAGCAGCCACGGACAGGGATCAGAGACCCAGTACTTC. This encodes CASSHGQGSETQYF.

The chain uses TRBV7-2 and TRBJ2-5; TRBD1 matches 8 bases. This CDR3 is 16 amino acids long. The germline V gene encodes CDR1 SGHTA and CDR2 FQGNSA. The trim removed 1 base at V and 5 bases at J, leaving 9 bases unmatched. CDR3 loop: CASSLVADRGWETQYF. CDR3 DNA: TGTGCCAGCAGCTTAGTCGCAGACAGGGGATGGGAGACCCAGTACTTC. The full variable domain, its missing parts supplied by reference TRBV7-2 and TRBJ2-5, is GAGVSQSPSNKVTEKGKDVELRCDPISGHTALYWYRQSLGQGLEFLIYFQGNSAPDKSGLPSDRFSAERTGGSVSTLTIQRTQQEDSAVYLCASSLVADRGWETQYFGPGTRLLVL.

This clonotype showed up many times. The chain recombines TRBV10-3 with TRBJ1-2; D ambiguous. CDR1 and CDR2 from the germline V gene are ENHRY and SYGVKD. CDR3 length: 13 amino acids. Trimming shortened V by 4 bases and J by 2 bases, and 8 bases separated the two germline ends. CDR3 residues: CAISGNRNYGYTF. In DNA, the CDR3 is TGTGCCATCAGTGGGAACAGAAACTATGGCTACACCTTC.

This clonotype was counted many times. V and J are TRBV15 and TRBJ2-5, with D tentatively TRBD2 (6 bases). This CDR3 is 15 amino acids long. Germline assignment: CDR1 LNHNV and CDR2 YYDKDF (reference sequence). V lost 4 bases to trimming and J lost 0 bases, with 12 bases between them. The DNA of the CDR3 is TGTGCCACCAGCAAATACCGGGACTACCAAGAGACCCAGTACTTC. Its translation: CATSKYRDYQETQYF.

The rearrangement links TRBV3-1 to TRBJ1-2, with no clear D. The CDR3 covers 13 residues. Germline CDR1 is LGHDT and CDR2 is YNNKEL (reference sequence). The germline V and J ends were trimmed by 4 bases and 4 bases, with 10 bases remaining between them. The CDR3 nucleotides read TGTGCCAGCAGCCCTGACTTATCCTATGGCTACACCTTC. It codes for CASSPDLSYGYTF.

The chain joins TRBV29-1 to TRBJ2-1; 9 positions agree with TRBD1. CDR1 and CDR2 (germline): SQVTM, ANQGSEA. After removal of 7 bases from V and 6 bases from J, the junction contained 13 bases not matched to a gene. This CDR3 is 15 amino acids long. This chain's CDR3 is CSGAAGTGLGNEQFF. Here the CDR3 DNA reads TGCAGCGGCGCAGCTGGGACAGGGTTAGGCAATGAGCAGTTCTTC.

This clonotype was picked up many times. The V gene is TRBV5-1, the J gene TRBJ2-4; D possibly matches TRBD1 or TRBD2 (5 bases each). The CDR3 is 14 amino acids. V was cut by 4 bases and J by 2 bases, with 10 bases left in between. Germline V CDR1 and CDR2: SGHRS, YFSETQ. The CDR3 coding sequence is TGCGCCAGCAGCCCCCGGGGACCCAAAAACATTCAGTACTTC. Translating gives CASSPRGPKNIQYF.

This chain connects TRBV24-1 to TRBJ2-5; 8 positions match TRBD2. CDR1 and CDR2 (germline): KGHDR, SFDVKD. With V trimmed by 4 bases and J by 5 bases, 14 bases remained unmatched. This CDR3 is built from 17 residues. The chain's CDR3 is CATSEPRPGLGGETQYF. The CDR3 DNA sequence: TGTGCCACCAGTGAACCGCGGCCGGGACTAGGTGGGGAGACCCAGTACTTC.

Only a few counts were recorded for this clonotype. The CDR3 sequence: CSAMVGSYNEQFF. The CDR3 DNA reads as TGCAGTGCTATGGTGGGCTCCTACAATGAGCAGTTCTTC. This chain connects TRBV20-1 to TRBJ2-1; D unclear. From germline, CDR1 is DFQATT and CDR2 SNEGSKA (reference sequence). V lost 4 bases, J lost 0 bases, and 7 bases lay in between. This CDR3 is 13 amino acids long.

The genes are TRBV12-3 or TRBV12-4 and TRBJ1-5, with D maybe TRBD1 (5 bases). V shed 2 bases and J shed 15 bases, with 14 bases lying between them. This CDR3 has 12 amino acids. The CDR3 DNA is TGTGCCAGCAGTTTATACCAGGGATTACGGCATTTT. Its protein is CASSLYQGLRHF.

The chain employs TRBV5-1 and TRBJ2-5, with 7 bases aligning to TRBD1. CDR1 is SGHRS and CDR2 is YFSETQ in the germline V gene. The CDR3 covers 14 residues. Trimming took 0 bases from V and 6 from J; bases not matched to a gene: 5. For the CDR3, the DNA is TGCGCCAGCAGCTTGGCCCAGGGGGATAAGACCCAGTACTTC. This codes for CASSLAQGDKTQYF.